This entry lists 8 T cell receptor beta chains sequenced from one sample in a study of blood T cell repertoires in COVID-19. Only in-frame clones appear in the TCRdb table, and some are missing; sequencing was by immunoSEQ multiplex PCR. The data show just over 650,000 clones, with over 80% seen just once and under 0.3% held by the top ten. The source material was peripheral blood. These receptors all come from a woman younger than 30 with acute or convalescent COVID-19.

A single count supports this clone. This sequence joins TRBV30 and TRBJ1-4; D may be TRBD1 (6 bases). Trimming left V 3 bases short and J 4 bases short, with 15 bases between. This CDR3 is built from 15 residues. CDR1 and CDR2 (germline): GTSNPN, SVGIG (reference sequence). Here the CDR3 DNA reads TGTGCCTGGAGCGCGCCTGGACAGCTTAATGAAAAACTGTTTTTT. Amino acid sequence: CAWSAPGQLNEKLFF.

The chain has TRBV30 and TRBJ1-5, with a weak D call TRBD1 (5 bases). This CDR3 contains 12 residues. From germline, CDR1 is GTSNPN and CDR2 SVGIG (reference sequence). V gave up 4 bases and J gave up 5 bases, with 9 bases separating them. The CDR3 region is CAWNRGDQPQHF. CDR3 sequence (DNA): TGTGCCTGGAATCGGGGGGATCAGCCCCAGCATTTT.

This clone turned up a few times. J is TRBJ1-2 and V is TRBV2; D may be TRBD1 (5 bases). V was shortened by 5 bases and J by 7 bases, with 11 bases between the two germline ends. This CDR3 is 12 amino acids long. Germline CDR1 and CDR2: SNHLY and FYNNEI. The CDR3 DNA follows: TGTGCCAGCAGTCGGGCAGGGCCTGGCTACACCTTC. It encodes CASSRAGPGYTF.

The rearrangement joins TRBV5-1 to TRBJ2-7, with a possible D match to TRBD1 (6 bases). Trimming left V 2 bases short and J 4 bases short, with 16 bases between. This CDR3 region has 15 residues. Germline CDR1 and CDR2: SGHRS and YFSETQ. CDR3: CASSFRGSFMYEQYF. The DNA of the CDR3 is TGCGCCAGCAGCTTTAGGGGGTCCTTTATGTACGAGCAGTACTTC.

This chain links TRBV5-6 with TRBJ1-2; TRBD1 might be the D (6 bases). Trimming removed 2 bases at V and 7 bases at J, with 15 bases between. The CDR3 is made up of 14 amino acids. Per germline, CDR1 SGHDT and CDR2 YYEEEE. CDR3 sequence: CASSLGVGARGYTF. CDR3 in DNA: TGTGCCAGCAGCTTAGGTGTGGGGGCGCGTGGCTACACCTTC.

This clone occurred a few times. The chain joins TRBV18 to TRBJ1-3, with D perhaps TRBD1 (5 bases). The germline V gene encodes CDR1 KGHSH and CDR2 LQKENI. V was pared by 3 bases and J by 8 bases, with 20 bases between. This CDR3 is 16 amino acids long. The DNA of the CDR3 is TGTGCCAGCTCACCGCGACTGGACATCGGCGGGGACACCATATATTTT. As protein: CASSPRLDIGGDTIYF.

This clone was counted once. The rearrangement uses TRBV27 and TRBJ1-1, with 8 positions matching TRBD1. From germline, CDR1 is MNHEY and CDR2 SMNVEV (reference sequence). This CDR3 is 16 amino acids long. Trimming at V came to 4 bases and at J to 0 bases, leaving 7 bases not matched to a gene. The CDR3 is CASSSRRTGLNTEAFF. The CDR3 DNA sequence: TGTGCCAGCAGTTCCCGCAGGACAGGGTTGAACACTGAAGCTTTCTTT.

This chain links TRBV4-1 with TRBJ1-2; weak D call: TRBD1 (5 bases). This CDR3 region has 15 residues. V dropped 3 bases and J dropped 4 bases, with 15 bases sitting between them. The germline V gene encodes CDR1 MGHRA and CDR2 YSYEKL. The CDR3 sequence is CASSHPASGFYGYTF. DNA of the CDR3: TGCGCCAGCAGCCATCCCGCGTCAGGGTTCTATGGCTACACCTTC.